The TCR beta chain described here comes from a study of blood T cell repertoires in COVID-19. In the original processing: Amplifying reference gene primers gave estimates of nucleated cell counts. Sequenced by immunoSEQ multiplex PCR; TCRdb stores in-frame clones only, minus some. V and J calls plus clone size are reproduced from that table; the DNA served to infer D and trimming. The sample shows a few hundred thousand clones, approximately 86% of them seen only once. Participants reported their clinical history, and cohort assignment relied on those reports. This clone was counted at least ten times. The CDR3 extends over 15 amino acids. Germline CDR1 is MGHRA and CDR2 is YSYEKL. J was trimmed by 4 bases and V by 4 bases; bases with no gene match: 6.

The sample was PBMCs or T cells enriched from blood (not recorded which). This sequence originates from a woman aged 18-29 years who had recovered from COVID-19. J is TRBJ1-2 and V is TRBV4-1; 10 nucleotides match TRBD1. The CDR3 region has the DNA TGCGCCAGCAGCCGAGACAGGGGGCCGGGCTATGGCTACACCTTC. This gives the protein CASSRDRGPGYGYTF.